Each of the 17 T cell receptor beta chains below was sequenced from the same sample in a study of blood T cells in healthy people across ages. A J-beta primer mix and a sample-barcoded 5' primer were used in a second PCR of about 7 to 12 cycles. TCRdb re-derived calls from the 5' RACE reads in MiXCR, one entry per CDR3 protein. The data contain about 570,000 distinct CDR3 sequences, about 25% of them singletons. What was sequenced was blood. These TCRs come from an older woman in good health.

This clonotype has more than one count but fewer than ten. The chain joins TRBV4-2 to TRBJ2-2; 11 bases match TRBD2. CDR1 is LGHNA, CDR2 YNFKEQ, per germline. The CDR3 sequence is 17 residues long. J gave up 2 bases and V 4 bases, and 6 bases lay outside the gene matches. As DNA, the CDR3 is TGTGCCAGCAGCCTTTCCACTAGCGGGGGTAACACCGGGGAGCTGTTTTTT. It is translated as CASSLSTSGGNTGELFF.

The V and J genes are TRBV20-1 and TRBJ1-2; a weak D match, TRBD1 (5 bases). Germline V gene sequence: CDR1 DFQATT, CDR2 SNEGSKA (reference sequence). V gave up 0 bases and J gave up 2 bases, with 10 bases separating them. The CDR3 contains 14 residues. The CDR3 region is CSARDWQGNYGYTF. CDR3 DNA sequence: TGCAGTGCTAGAGATTGGCAGGGCAACTATGGCTACACCTTC.

This clonotype was detected a few times. The chain couples TRBV3-1 to TRBJ2-1; TRBD1 is a possible D gene (6 bases). The CDR3 spans 17 residues. V dropped 1 base and J dropped 2 bases, with 15 bases sitting between them. Germline values: CDR1 LGHDT, CDR2 YNNKEL (reference sequence). The CDR3 nucleotides read TGTGCCAGCAGCCAAGGGGAAGAGGGGGACCCCTACAATGAGCAGTTCTTC. This codes for CASSQGEEGDPYNEQFF.

This clonotype showed up just once. The chain joins TRBV9 to TRBJ2-3, with TRBD2 matching over 12 bases. This CDR3 is 18 amino acids long. The V gene's germline CDR1 is SGDLS and CDR2 YYNGEE. V gave up 4 bases and J gave up 0 bases; unmatched junction bases: 9. CDR3 loop: CASSPRLAGARSTDTQYF. CDR3 sequence (DNA): TGTGCCAGCAGCCCCCGACTAGCGGGAGCAAGGAGCACAGATACGCAGTATTTT.

This clonotype was observed a few times. CDR3 nucleotide sequence: TGCAGCGTTACTGACGAGCTTAATGAAAAACTGTTTTTT. As protein: CSVTDELNEKLFF. The rearrangement links TRBV29-1 to TRBJ1-4; D remains ambiguous. This CDR3 region has 13 residues. Germline CDR1 reads SQVTM; CDR2 reads ANQGSEA. Trimming removed 5 bases from V and 4 bases from J, with 11 bases in between. The full variable domain, rest sourced from reference TRBV29-1 and TRBJ1-4, is SAVISQKPSRDICQRGTSLTIQCQVDSQVTMMFWYRQQPGQSLTLIATANQGSEATYESGFVIDKFPISRPNLTFSTLTVSNMSPEDSSIYLCSVTDELNEKLFFGSGTQLSVL.

This clonotype was seen only a few times. The chain joins TRBV20-1 to TRBJ2-3; no clear D. V was trimmed by 0 bases and J by 4 bases, leaving 14 bases between them. The CDR3 is made up of 15 amino acids. Germline CDR1 reads DFQATT; CDR2 reads SNEGSKA (reference sequence). CDR3 sequence: CSARDRPSFADTQYF. CDR3 bases: TGCAGTGCTAGAGATCGCCCATCATTCGCAGATACGCAGTATTTT.

The CDR3: CSARDTSGGASNIQYF. As DNA, the CDR3 is TGCAGTGCTAGAGATACTAGCGGGGGGGCCTCAAACATTCAGTACTTC. The chain recombines TRBV20-1 with TRBJ2-4; 13 bases are shared with TRBD2. J was trimmed by 6 bases and V by 0 bases; bases with no gene match: 5. Germline CDR1 reads DFQATT; CDR2 reads SNEGSKA (reference sequence). This CDR3 has 16 amino acids.

This clonotype was observed a few times. This sequence joins TRBV4-3 and TRBJ2-5, with D possibly being TRBD1 (5 bases). Germline lookup yields CDR1 LGHNA and CDR2 YSLEER. The length of the CDR3 is 15 residues. Trimming cost V 0 bases and J 5 bases, with 13 bases left between them. The CDR3 here is CASSQDAGAGETQYF. CDR3 DNA: TGCGCCAGCAGCCAAGATGCAGGTGCAGGGGAGACCCAGTACTTC.

The chain employs TRBV5-1 and TRBJ1-1; the match to TRBD1 covers 8 bases. In germline, CDR1 is SGHRS, CDR2 YFSETQ. The V segment lost 4 bases and the J segment 5 bases; nucleotides outside the gene matches: 10. This CDR3 is 15 amino acids long. This CDR3 reads CASSLGQGIATEAFF. The CDR3 nucleotides read TGCGCCAGCAGCCTCGGACAGGGAATAGCGACTGAAGCTTTCTTT.

This clonotype was counted a few times. In nucleotides, the CDR3 is TGTGCCAGCAGCTTAAGGTCAGGGGACCAAGAGACCCAGTACTTC. Amino acid sequence: CASSLRSGDQETQYF. The chain uses TRBV11-1 and TRBJ2-5, with D perhaps matching TRBD1 (6 bases). V lost 2 bases, J lost 0 bases, and 10 bases lay in between. The CDR3 contains 15 residues. Per germline, CDR1 SGHAT and CDR2 FQDESV (reference sequence).

The rearrangement joins TRBV7-9 to TRBJ1-1; the D gene is possibly TRBD1 (5 bases). CDR1 and CDR2 from the germline V gene are SEHNR and FQNEAQ (reference sequence). The CDR3 covers 15 residues. Trimming removed 5 bases from V and 0 bases from J, with 13 bases in between. CDR3 bases: TGTGCCAGCAGCAGACCAGGGATTATGAACACTGAAGCTTTCTTT. Residues: CASSRPGIMNTEAFF. The full variable domain, in which reference TRBV7-9 and TRBJ1-1 provide the parts outside the CDR3, is DTGVSQNPRHKITKRGQNVTFRCDPISEHNRLYWYRQTLGQGPEFLTYFQNEAQLEKSRLLSDRFSAERPKGSFSTLEIQRTEQGDSAMYLCASSRPGIMNTEAFFGQGTRLTVV.

In this sample, this clonotype turned up a few times. V is TRBV21-1 and J is TRBJ2-7. TRBV21-1 represents a pseudogene. CDR3 length equals 13 residues. The CDR3, as DNA: TGTGCCAGCAGCGCACGGTACCGCTACGAGCAGTACTTC. Translated, it gives CASSARYRYEQYF.

The chain is built from TRBV7-2 and TRBJ2-5; tentative D call: TRBD1 (5 bases). The CDR3 is made up of 16 amino acids. Trimming took 1 base from V and 3 from J, leaving 15 bases between them. Germline-derived CDR1 and CDR2 are SGHTA and FQGNSA. The CDR3 is CASSLVGGAGKETQYF. CDR3 nucleotide sequence: TGTGCCAGCAGCTTAGTCGGTGGTGCAGGGAAAGAGACCCAGTACTTC.

This clonotype was counted between two and nine times. The chain couples TRBV9 to TRBJ2-5; 8 bases are a match to TRBD2. TRBJ2-7 matches the DNA end more closely, so the J call is doubtful. The CDR3 is 15 residues long. CDR1 and CDR2 from the germline V gene are SGDLS and YYNGEE. The chain's CDR3 is CASSPRDSGVYEQYF. The CDR3 DNA sequence: TGTGCCAGCAGCCCCCGAGATAGCGGGGTCTACGAGCAGTACTTC.

This clonotype has just a few counts. The rearrangement links TRBV3-1 to TRBJ1-1; TRBD1 might be the D (5 bases). This CDR3 is built from 14 residues. The ends were cut back, 5 bases at V and 3 bases at J, with 13 bases in the middle. Per the germline V gene, CDR1 is LGHDT and CDR2 is YNNKEL (reference sequence). CDR3 loop: CASSTRGGDTEAFF. As DNA, the CDR3 is TGTGCCAGCAGCACCCGCGGGGGAGACACTGAAGCTTTCTTT.

The count of this clonotype is one. A much larger clone differs from this one at a single base, so this may be a read error. This chain links TRBV7-3 with TRBJ2-2; D is perhaps TRBD2 (5 bases). This CDR3 region has 14 residues. The germline CDR1 and CDR2 sequences are SGHTA and FQGTGA. The CDR3 protein is CASTGRQNTGELLF. The CDR3 region has the DNA TGTGCCAGCACCGGACGGCAGAACACCGGGGAGCTGCTTTTT.

The V call is TRBV7-9, the J call TRBJ2-5; D might be TRBD1 or TRBD2, each matching 5 bases. Near its end, the DNA agrees better with TRBJ2-1, so the J call may be wrong. The CDR3 is made up of 15 amino acids. Germline V gene sequence: CDR1 SEHNR, CDR2 FQNEAQ (reference sequence). Written as DNA, the CDR3 is TGTGCCAGCAGCTTAAAGGATGAGGGGCGTAATGAGCAGTTCTTC. Protein product: CASSLKDEGRNEQFF.